The clone carrying this TCR beta chain occurred a few times. This sample was taken from a study of blood T cell repertoires in COVID-19. Across the whole study: COVID-19 samples collected from the United States, Italy and Spain covered acute and convalescent phases. The analysed material was cDNA or gDNA that came from T cells, B-cell-depleted T cells, or PBMCs.

Original analysis: Researchers report that nucleated cell counts were estimated from reference gene primer amplification. The protocol was immunoSEQ multiplex PCR, while the TCRdb copy is restricted to in-frame clones and leaves out a portion. V and J calls and clone size are as listed in that table; D and trimming were resolved from the DNA. The table lists roughly 250,000 clones, about 89% of them singletons. The receptor comes from a man between 25 and 39 years old with acute or convalescent COVID-19. The sequenced sample was peripheral blood.

Here the CDR3 DNA reads TGTGCCAGCAGTCATAAAGGGGGTTCCTATAATTCACCCCTCCACTTT. It specifies CASSHKGGSYNSPLHF. The genes are TRBV27 and TRBJ1-6; D is possibly TRBD1 (6 bases). This CDR3 is built from 16 residues. V was pared by 5 bases and J by 1 base, with 12 bases between. The germline gives CDR1 MNHEY, CDR2 SMNVEV (reference sequence).